The sample holds a few counts of the clone carrying this T cell receptor beta chain. The investigators reverse transcribed all of the isolated RNA, so they sequenced expressed TCRB transcripts. Naive, central memory and regulatory T cell samples produced a mean of approximately 4 million reads. Some clones are missing from TCRdb's copy, which holds only in-frame ones; the method was immunoSEQ multiplex PCR. Found here are roughly 500,000 clones, approximately 31% of them singletons; the top ten hold roughly 0.066%. The data stem from a study of beta chain features in type 1 diabetes. Blood was drawn once from each donor into heparinised tubes. The draws averaged about 110 mL. The sequenced sample consisted of naive CD4+ T cells from blood. This TCR came from a man aged 18 to 29 in good health.

The CDR3 is CAWSPEANTEAFF. The DNA of the CDR3 is TGTGCCTGGAGCCCGGAAGCGAACACTGAAGCTTTCTTT. This chain joins TRBV30 and TRBJ1-1, with D unresolved. CDR3 size: 13 residues. Trimming pared 3 bases from V and 1 base from J, leaving 9 bases between. Germline-derived CDR1 and CDR2 are GTSNPN and SVGIG (reference sequence).